Given below is one TCR beta chain in context. The sample originates from a study of blood T cell repertoires in COVID-19. About the research overall: The United States, Italy and Spain provided the acute and convalescent COVID-19 samples.

The V end was cut by 3 bases, the J end by 0 bases, with 14 bases between. CDR3 length equals 15 residues. Germline assignment: CDR1 DFQATT and CDR2 SNEGSKA (reference sequence). Produced via immunoSEQ multiplex PCR; TCRdb's table is partial and in-frame only. The table lists 200,000 to 300,000 clones, roughly 84% of them singletons. The sample was peripheral blood. The clonotype originates from a woman in her 40s who had recovered from COVID-19. This chain connects TRBV20-1 to TRBJ1-1, with D possibly being TRBD1 (5 bases). The CDR3 is CSASSPRQLNTEAFF. As DNA, the CDR3 is TGCAGTGCTAGTAGCCCAAGACAGTTGAACACTGAAGCTTTCTTT.